This TCR beta chain stems from a study of T cells of healthy individuals. MiXCR, run by TCRdb on the 5' RACE reads, gives a single entry per CDR3 protein. The table records around 80,000 distinct CDR3 sequences, approximately 4.7% of them present only once. The germline CDR1 and CDR2 sequences are MNHEY and SVGAGI. This CDR3 is 13 amino acids long. The V and J ends lost 5 bases and 6 bases, in that order; junction bases with no gene match: 3. The chain is built from TRBV6-5 and TRBJ2-7; 11 bases fit TRBD2. The receptor comes from a female donor in good health. The CDR3 sequence: CASSLGTSGEQYF. The DNA of the CDR3 is TGTGCCAGCAGTCTAGGGACTAGCGGCGAGCAGTACTTC.